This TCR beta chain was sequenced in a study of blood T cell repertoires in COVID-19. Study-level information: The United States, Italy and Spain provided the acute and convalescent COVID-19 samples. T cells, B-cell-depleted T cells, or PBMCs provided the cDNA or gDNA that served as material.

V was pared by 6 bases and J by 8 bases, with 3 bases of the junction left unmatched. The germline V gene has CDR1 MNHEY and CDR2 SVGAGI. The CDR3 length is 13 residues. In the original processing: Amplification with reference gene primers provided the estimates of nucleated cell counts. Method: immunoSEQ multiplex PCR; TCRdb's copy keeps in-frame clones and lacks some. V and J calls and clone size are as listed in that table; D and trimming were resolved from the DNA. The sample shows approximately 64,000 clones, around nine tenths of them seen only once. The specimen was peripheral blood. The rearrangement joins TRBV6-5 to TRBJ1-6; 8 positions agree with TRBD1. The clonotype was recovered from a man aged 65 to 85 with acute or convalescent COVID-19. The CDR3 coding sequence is TGTGCCAGCAGCCCAGGGGGCTATTCACCCCTCCACTTT. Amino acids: CASSPGGYSPLHF.